This TCR beta chain was recorded in a study of cytomegalovirus exposure and HLA in healthy donors. On this clone: Its antigen is unidentified.

Amplification used 60 Vbeta primers and 13 Jbeta primers. TCRdb keeps only in-frame clones here, not all; method: immunoSEQ multiplex PCR. The repertoire holds around 200,000 clones, with approximately 85% as singletons. Study observations and caveats: Some TCR beta chains (roughly 150 of them) were listed as cytomegalovirus-associated. By a later analysis, the bulk of CMV-associated TCR beta chains appeared HLA-restricted. Near-uniform donor sequencing depth was presumed by presence/absence analyses. Per published reports, the classifier diagnosed cytomegalovirus status with high specificity and sensitivity.

With 3 bases clipped from V and 3 bases from J, the junction kept 5 bases outside the gene matches. CDR3 size: 14 residues. Germline V gives CDR1 MGHDK, CDR2 SYGVNS. Material for sequencing was PBMCs. The chain recombines TRBV25-1 with TRBJ2-7, with 7 bases fitting TRBD1. The TCR comes from a woman aged 45 to 65 in good health and CMV-seronegative. The CDR3 loop reads CASSEGQILYEQYF. In DNA form, the CDR3 reads TGTGCCAGCAGTGAGGGACAGATACTCTACGAGCAGTACTTC.